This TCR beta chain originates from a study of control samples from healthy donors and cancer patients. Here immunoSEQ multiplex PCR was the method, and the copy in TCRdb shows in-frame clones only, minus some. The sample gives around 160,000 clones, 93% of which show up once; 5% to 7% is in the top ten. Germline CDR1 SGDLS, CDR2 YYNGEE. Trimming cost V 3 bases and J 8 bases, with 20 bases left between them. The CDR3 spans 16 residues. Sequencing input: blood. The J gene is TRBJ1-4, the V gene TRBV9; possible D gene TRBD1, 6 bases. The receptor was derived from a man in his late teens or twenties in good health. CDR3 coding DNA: TGTGCCAGCAGCGGATACCACAGGGACTCTCTAGAAAAACTGTTTTTT. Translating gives CASSGYHRDSLEKLFF.